The 14 T cell receptor beta chains listed next were all sequenced from one sample in a study of shared clonotypes between healthy human individuals. Data came from immunoSEQ multiplex PCR; TCRdb stores just in-frame clones and leaves some out. The table records under 750,000 clones, 72% of them present only once. Sequenced input: memory CD4+ T cells sorted from blood. The subset was: CD45RA-negative fraction. The receptors were sampled from a woman aged 30 to 39 in good health.

V and J are TRBV5-5 and TRBJ2-2; D gene unclear. Germline assignment: CDR1 SGHKS and CDR2 YYEKEE (reference sequence). Trimming shortened V by 0 bases and J by 3 bases, and 6 bases separated the two germline ends. The CDR3 has 14 amino acids. The CDR3 DNA follows: TGTGCCAGCAGCTTGGTGCCAGACACCGGGGAGCTGTTTTTT. Residues: CASSLVPDTGELFF.

To note about this clone: This same CDR3 is encoded by further DNA sequences in the sample. V usage is TRBV5-1 and J usage is TRBJ2-7; 11 bases are a match to TRBD1. The CDR3 extends over 14 amino acids. Germline CDR1 is SGHRS and CDR2 is YFSETQ. After removal of 4 bases from V and 7 bases from J, the junction contained 7 bases not matched to a gene. In nucleotides, the CDR3 is TGCGCCAGCAGCCCCGGGACAGGGGGGGCGGAGCAGTACTTC. Translated: CASSPGTGGAEQYF.

A note on this clone: This sequence may be a read error, since a much larger clone differs from it by one base. Other DNA variants within this sample encode the same CDR3. The CDR3 DNA reads TGTGCCAGCAGCCGTAACAATGAGCAGTTCTTC. This sequence encodes CASSRNNEQFF. This chain uses TRBV6-1 with TRBJ2-1; D call uncertain. Looked up from germline, CDR1 is MNHNS and CDR2 is SASEGT. Trimming stripped 6 bases from V and 5 bases from J, with 5 bases between. The CDR3 runs to 11 residues.

The gene calls are TRBV28 and TRBJ1-1; possible D gene TRBD1, 6 bases. Trimming shortened V by 5 bases and J by 0 bases, and 10 bases separated the two germline ends. Germline CDR1 and CDR2: MDHEN and SYDVKM. CDR3 length: 14 residues. The CDR3 nucleotides read TGTGCCAGCAGTCGGAGGGGGGTGAACACTGAAGCTTTCTTT. This sequence encodes CASSRRGVNTEAFF.

J is TRBJ2-7 and V is TRBV4-1; 7 bases map to TRBD2. Per germline, CDR1 MGHRA and CDR2 YSYEKL. With 0 bases clipped from V and 6 bases from J, the junction kept 14 bases outside the gene matches. CDR3 length: 17 amino acids. CDR3 bases: TGCGCCAGCAGCCAAGATAGGGCGGGAGTGGGTAAGGTCGAGCAGTACTTC. This translates into CASSQDRAGVGKVEQYF.

The V call is TRBV28, the J call TRBJ1-2; 7 nucleotides match TRBD1. After removal of 4 bases from V and 0 bases from J, the junction contained 5 bases not matched to a gene. The CDR3 has 15 amino acids. Looked up from germline, CDR1 is MDHEN and CDR2 is SYDVKM. The CDR3 loop is CASSYTGATNYGYTF. As DNA, the CDR3 is TGTGCCAGCAGTTACACAGGGGCAACTAACTATGGCTACACCTTC.

This clone has a count of ten or more. The chain combines TRBV11-2 with TRBJ2-7; D is unresolved. This CDR3 comprises 12 residues. CDR1 is SGHAT, CDR2 FQNNGV, per germline. V lost 7 bases and J 6 bases, leaving 13 bases between the germline ends. CDR3 residues: CASTQTLVEQYF. The CDR3 DNA reads as TGTGCCAGCACCCAGACCCTGGTCGAGCAGTACTTC.

This clone has more than one count but fewer than ten. This rearrangement joins TRBV28 to TRBJ1-3; no definite D call. V was pared by 2 bases and J by 2 bases, with 13 bases between. This CDR3 is 16 amino acids long. Germline loops: CDR1 MDHEN, CDR2 SYDVKM. In DNA, the CDR3 is TGTGCCAGCAGTTTACAGCGGACTACGACTGGAAACACCATATATTTT. Protein sequence: CASSLQRTTTGNTIYF.

J is TRBJ2-7 and V is TRBV15; D is unresolved. Trimming left V 4 bases short and J 2 bases short, with 12 bases between. Germline-derived CDR1 and CDR2 are LNHNV and YYDKDF (reference sequence). The CDR3 is 14 amino acids. CDR3 in amino acids: CATSKKPGPYEQYF. The CDR3 nucleotides are TGTGCCACCAGCAAAAAACCCGGTCCCTACGAGCAGTACTTC.

The CDR3 DNA is TGTGCCAGCAGCTCTACCCTCGGGACAGGGGGGGAAAAACTGTTTTTT. Translated, it gives CASSSTLGTGGEKLFF. The chain recombines TRBV7-2 with TRBJ1-4, with TRBD1 matching over 11 bases. V was clipped by 4 bases and J by 8 bases; unmatched bases: 9. Germline CDR1 SGHTA, CDR2 FQGNSA. There are 16 residues in the CDR3.

This chain uses TRBV6-6 with TRBJ2-1; TRBD2 matches at 13 bases. This CDR3 region has 16 residues. Looked up from germline, CDR1 is MNHNY and CDR2 is SVGAGI (reference sequence). Unmatched junction bases numbered 4, after V lost 4 bases and J lost 4 bases. The CDR3 DNA is TGTGCCAGCAGTTCCTCGACTAGCGGGGGGTACAATGAGCAGTTCTTC. Translated, it gives CASSSSTSGGYNEQFF.

The chain combines TRBV30 with TRBJ2-3, with D hard to call. Germline values: CDR1 GTSNPN, CDR2 SVGIG (reference sequence). Deletions cut 3 bases from V and 9 bases from J, with 10 bases between. The CDR3 sequence is 11 residues long. DNA for the CDR3: TGTGCCTGGAGAGAGCTGAGGACGCAGTATTTT. Protein product: CAWRELRTQYF.

V and J are TRBV27 and TRBJ2-7; D perhaps matches TRBD1 (6 bases). Trimming stripped 4 bases from V and 3 bases from J, with 13 bases between. The germline CDR1 and CDR2 sequences are MNHEY and SMNVEV (reference sequence). This CDR3 is 14 amino acids long. The CDR3 DNA reads TGTGCCAGCAGTTCAAGGGGGATTAGCTACGAGCAGTACTTC. Its protein is CASSSRGISYEQYF.

As for this clone: The likely explanation is a read error, given a far larger clone one base away. The chain recombines TRBV15 with TRBJ2-7, with a tentative D call TRBD1 (7 bases). Per germline, CDR1 LNHNV and CDR2 YYDKDF (reference sequence). The CDR3 has 15 amino acids. The CDR3 reads CATGRGGTVAYEQYF. The CDR3 coding sequence is TGTGCCACCGGCAGAGGGGGGACAGTTGCCTACGAGCAGTACTTC.